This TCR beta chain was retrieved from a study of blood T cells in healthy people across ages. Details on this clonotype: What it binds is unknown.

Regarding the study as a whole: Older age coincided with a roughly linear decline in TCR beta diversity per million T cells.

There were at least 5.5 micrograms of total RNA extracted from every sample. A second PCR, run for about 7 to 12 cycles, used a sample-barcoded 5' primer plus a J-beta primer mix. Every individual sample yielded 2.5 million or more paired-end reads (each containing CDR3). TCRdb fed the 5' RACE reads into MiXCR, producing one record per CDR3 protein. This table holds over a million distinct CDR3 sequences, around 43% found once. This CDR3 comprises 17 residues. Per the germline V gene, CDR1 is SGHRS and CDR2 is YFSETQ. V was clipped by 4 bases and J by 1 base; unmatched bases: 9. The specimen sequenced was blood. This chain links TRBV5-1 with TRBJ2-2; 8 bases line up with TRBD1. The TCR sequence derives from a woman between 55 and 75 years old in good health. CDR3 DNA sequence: TGCGCCAGCAGCCTGCCGGGACAGGCGGAGAACACCGGGGAGCTGTTTTTT. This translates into CASSLPGQAENTGELFF.